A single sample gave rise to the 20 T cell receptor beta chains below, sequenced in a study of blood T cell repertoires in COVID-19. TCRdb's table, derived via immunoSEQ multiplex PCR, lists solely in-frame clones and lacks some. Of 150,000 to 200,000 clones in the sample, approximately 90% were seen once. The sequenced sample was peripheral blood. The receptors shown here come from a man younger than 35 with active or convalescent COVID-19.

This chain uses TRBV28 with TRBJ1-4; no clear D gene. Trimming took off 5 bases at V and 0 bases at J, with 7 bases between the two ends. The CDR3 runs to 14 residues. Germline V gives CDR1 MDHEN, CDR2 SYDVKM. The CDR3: CASSLIATNEKLFF. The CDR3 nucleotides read TGTGCCAGCAGTCTAATTGCAACTAATGAAAAACTGTTTTTT.

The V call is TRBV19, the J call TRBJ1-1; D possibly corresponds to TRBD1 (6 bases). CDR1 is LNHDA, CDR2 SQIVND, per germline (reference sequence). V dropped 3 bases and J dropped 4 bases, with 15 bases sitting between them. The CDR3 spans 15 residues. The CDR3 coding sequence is TGTGCCAGTAGTATCACCCCAGGGGAGGGCACTGAAGCTTTCTTT. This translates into CASSITPGEGTEAFF.

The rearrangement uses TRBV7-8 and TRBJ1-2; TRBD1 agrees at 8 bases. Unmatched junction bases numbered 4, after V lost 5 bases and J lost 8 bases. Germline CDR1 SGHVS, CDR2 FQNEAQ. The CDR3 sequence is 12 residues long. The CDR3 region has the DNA TGTGCCAGCAGCAGGACAGGGAGCGGCTACACCTTC. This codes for CASSRTGSGYTF.

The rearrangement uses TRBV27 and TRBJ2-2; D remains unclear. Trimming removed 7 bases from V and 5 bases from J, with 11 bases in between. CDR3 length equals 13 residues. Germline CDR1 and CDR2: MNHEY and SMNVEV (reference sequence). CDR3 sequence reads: CASTLTRTGELFF. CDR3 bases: TGTGCCAGCACCTTAACCCGGACCGGGGAGCTGTTTTTT.

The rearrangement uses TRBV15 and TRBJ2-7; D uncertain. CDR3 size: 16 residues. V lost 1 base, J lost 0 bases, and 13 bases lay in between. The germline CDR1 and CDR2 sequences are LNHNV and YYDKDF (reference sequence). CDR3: CATSRVPLASSYEQYF. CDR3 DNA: TGTGCCACCAGCAGAGTCCCCCTGGCCTCCTCCTACGAGCAGTACTTC.

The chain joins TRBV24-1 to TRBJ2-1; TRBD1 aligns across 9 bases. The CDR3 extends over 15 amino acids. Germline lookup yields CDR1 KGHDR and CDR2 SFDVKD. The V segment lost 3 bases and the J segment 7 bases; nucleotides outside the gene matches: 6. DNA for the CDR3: TGTGCCACCAGTGATCGAGGGACAGGGAGAAATGAGCAGTTCTTC. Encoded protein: CATSDRGTGRNEQFF.

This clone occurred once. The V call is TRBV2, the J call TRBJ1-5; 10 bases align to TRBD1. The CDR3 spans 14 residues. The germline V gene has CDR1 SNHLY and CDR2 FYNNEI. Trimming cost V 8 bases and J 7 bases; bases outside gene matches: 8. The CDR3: CASDGDRGRQPQHF. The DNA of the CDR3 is TGTGCCAGCGATGGGGACAGGGGAAGGCAGCCCCAGCATTTT.

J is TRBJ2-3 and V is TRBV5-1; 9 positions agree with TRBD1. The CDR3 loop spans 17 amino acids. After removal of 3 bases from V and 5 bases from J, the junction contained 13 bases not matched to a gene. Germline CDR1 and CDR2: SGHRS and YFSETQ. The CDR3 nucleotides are TGCGCCAGCAGCTCACCGGTCACAGGGGGCGCGCTAGATACGCAGTATTTT. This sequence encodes CASSSPVTGGALDTQYF.

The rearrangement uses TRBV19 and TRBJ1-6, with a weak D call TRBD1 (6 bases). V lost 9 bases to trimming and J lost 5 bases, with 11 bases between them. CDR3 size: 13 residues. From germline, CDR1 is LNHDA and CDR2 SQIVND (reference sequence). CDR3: CASARTDNSPLHF. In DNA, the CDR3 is TGTGCCAGCGCGCGGACAGATAATTCACCCCTCCACTTT.

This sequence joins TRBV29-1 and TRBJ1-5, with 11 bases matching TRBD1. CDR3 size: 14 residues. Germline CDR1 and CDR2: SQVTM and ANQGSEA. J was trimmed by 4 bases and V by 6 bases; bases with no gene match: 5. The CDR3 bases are TGCAGCGTACTAGGACAGGGGGCGAATCAGCCCCAGCATTTT. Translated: CSVLGQGANQPQHF.

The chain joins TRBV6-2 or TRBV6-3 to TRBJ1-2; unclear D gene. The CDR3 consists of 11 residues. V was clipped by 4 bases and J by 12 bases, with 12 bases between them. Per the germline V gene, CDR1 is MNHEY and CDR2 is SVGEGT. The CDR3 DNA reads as TGTGCCAGCAGTTTGGGCCCCTTCCACACCTTC. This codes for CASSLGPFHTF.

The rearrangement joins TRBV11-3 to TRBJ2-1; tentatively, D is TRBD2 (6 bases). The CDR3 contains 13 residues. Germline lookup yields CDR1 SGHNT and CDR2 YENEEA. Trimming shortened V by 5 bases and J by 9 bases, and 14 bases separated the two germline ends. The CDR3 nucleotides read TGTGCCAGCAGCGTACGCGGGGCGGGTGAGCAGTTCTTC. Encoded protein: CASSVRGAGEQFF.

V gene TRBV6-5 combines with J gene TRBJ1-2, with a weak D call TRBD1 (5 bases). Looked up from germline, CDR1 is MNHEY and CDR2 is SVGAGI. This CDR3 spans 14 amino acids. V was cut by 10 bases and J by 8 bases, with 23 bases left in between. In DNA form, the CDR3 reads TGTGCCACCAGGGAGGGGCGCGGGCCCTTCGGCTACACCTTC. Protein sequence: CATREGRGPFGYTF.

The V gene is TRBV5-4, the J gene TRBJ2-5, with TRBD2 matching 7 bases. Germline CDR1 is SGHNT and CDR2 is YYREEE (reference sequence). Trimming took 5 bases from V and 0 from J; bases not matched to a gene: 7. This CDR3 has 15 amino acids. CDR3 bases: TGTGCCAGCAGTTATGCCGGGACTAACCAAGAGACCCAGTACTTC. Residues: CASSYAGTNQETQYF.

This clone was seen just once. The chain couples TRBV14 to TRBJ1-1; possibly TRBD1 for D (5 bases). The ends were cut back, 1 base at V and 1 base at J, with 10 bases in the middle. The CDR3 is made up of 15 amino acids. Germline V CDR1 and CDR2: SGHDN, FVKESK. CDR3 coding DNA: TGTGCCAGCAGCCAAGCCGCTACAGGGAACACTGAAGCTTTCTTT. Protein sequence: CASSQAATGNTEAFF.

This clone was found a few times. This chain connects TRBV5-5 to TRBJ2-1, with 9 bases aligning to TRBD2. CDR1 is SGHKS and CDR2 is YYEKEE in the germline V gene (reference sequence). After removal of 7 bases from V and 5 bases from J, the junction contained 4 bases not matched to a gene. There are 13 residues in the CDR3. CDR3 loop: CASQRGADNEQFF. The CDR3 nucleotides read TGTGCCAGCCAGCGGGGGGCCGACAATGAGCAGTTCTTC. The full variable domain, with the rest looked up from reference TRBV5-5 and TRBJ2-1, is DAGVTQSPTHLIKTRGQQVTLRCSPISGHKSVSWYQQVLGQGPQFIFQYYEKEERGRGNFPDRFSARQFPNYSSELNVNALLLGDSALYLCASQRGADNEQFFGPGTRLTVL.

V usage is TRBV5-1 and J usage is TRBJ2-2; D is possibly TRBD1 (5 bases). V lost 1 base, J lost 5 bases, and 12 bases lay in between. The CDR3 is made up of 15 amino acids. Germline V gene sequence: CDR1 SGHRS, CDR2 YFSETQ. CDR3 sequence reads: CASSLSRVATGELFF. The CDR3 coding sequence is TGCGCCAGCAGCTTGAGCAGGGTGGCAACCGGGGAGCTGTTTTTT. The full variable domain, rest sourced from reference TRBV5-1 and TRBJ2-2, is KAGVTQTPRYLIKTRGQQVTLSCSPISGHRSVSWYQQTPGQGLQFLFEYFSETQRNKGNFPGRFSGRQFSNSRSEMNVSTLELGDSALYLCASSLSRVATGELFFGEGSRLTVL.

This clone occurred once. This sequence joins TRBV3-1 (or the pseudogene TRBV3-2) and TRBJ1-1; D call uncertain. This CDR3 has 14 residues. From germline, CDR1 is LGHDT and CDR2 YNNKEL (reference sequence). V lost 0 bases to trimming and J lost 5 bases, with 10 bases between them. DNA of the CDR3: TGTGCCAGCAGCCAAGAGTTCTGGGCTACTGAAGCTTTCTTT. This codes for CASSQEFWATEAFF.

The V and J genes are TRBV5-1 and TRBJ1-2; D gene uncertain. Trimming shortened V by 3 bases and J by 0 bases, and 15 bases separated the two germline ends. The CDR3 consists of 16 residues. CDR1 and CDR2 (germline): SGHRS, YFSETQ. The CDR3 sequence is CASSSGAGSPNYGYTF. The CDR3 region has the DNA TGCGCCAGCAGCTCCGGTGCGGGGAGCCCTAACTATGGCTACACCTTC.

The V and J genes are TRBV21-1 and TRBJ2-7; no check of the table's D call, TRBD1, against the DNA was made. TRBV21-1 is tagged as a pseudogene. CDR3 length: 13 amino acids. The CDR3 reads CAMTWGPLYEQYF. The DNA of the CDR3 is TGTGCCATGACGTGGGGGCCGCTCTACGAGCAGTACTTC.